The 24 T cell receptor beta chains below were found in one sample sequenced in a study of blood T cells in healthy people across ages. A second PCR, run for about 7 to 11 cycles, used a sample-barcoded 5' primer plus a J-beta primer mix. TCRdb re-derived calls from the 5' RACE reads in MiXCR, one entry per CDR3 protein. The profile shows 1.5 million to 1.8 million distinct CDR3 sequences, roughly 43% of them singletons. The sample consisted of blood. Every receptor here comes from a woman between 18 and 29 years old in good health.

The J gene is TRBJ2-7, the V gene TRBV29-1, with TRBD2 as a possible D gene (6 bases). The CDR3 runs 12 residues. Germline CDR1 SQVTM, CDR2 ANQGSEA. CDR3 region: CRPNGGSYEQYF. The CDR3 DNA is TGCAGGCCCAACGGGGGATCCTACGAGCAGTACTTC.

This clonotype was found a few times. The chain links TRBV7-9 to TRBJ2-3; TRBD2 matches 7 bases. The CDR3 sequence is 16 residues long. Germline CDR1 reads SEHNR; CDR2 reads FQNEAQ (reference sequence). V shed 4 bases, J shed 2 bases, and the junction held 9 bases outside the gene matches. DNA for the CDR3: TGTGCCAGCAGCTCCGATCGGGACTACCCCACAGATACGCAGTATTTT. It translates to CASSSDRDYPTDTQYF.

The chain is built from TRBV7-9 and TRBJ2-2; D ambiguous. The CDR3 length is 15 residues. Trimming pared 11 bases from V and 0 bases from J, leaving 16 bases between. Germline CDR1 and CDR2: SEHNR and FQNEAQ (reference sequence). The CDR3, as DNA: TGTGCCCGAAGCTTGCCAGACCCGAACACCGGGGAGCTGTTTTTT. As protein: CARSLPDPNTGELFF.

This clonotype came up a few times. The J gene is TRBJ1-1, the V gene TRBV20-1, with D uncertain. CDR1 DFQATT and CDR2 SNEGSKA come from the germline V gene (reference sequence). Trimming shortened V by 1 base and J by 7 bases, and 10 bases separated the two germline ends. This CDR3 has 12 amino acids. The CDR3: CSARVTGSEAFF. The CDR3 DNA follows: TGCAGTGCTAGAGTAACCGGGAGTGAAGCTTTCTTT.

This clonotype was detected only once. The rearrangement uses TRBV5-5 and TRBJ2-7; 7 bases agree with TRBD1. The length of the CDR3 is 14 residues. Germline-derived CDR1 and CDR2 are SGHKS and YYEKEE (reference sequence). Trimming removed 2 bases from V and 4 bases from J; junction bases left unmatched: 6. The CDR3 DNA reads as TGTGCCAGCAGCTTATATACAGGGGATTACGAGCAGTACTTC. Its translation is CASSLYTGDYEQYF.

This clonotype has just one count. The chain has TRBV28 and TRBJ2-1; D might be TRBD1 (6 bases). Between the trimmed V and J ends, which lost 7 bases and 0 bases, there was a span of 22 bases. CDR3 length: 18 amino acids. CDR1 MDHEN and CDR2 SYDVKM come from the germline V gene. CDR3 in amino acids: CASKGPDRRGYSYNEQFF. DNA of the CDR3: TGTGCCAGCAAGGGTCCTGACAGGCGAGGTTACTCCTACAATGAGCAGTTCTTC.

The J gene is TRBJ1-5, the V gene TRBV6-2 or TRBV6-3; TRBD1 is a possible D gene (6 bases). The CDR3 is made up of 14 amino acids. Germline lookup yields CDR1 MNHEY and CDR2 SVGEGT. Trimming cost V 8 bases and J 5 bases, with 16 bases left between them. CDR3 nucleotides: TGTGCCAGCGGGTTACAGGGAGGGCATCAGCCCCAGCATTTT. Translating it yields CASGLQGGHQPQHF.

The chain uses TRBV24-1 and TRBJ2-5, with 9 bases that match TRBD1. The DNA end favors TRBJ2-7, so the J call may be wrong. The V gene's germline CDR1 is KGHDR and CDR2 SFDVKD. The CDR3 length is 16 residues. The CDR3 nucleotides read TGTGCCACCAGTGATGAACCGGGGACAGGGACATACGAGCAGTACTTC. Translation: CATSDEPGTGTYEQYF.

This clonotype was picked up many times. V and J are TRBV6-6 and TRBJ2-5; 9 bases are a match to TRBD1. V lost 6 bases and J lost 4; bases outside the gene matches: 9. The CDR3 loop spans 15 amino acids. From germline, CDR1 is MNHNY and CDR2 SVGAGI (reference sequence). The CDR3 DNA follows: TGTGCCAGCAGACCCGGACAGGGGTCGGTAGAGACCCAGTACTTC. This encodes CASRPGQGSVETQYF.

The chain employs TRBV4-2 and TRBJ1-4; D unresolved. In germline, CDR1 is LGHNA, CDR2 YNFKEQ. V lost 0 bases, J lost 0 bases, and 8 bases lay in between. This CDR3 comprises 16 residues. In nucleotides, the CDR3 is TGTGCCAGCAGCCAAGATGTGGGAGCAACTAATGAAAAACTGTTTTTT. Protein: CASSQDVGATNEKLFF.

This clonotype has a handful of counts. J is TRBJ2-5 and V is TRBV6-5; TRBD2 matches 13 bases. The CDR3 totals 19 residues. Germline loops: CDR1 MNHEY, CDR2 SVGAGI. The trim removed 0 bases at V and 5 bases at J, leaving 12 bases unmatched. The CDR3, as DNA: TGTGCCAGCAGTTACTCAGGTTTCAGGACTAGCGGGAGTGGGGAGACCCAGTACTTC. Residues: CASSYSGFRTSGSGETQYF.

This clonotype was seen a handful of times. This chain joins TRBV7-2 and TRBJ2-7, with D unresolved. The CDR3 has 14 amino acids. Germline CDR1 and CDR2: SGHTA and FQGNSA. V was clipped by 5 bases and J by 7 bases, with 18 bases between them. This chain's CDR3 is CASSVTRPSEEQYF. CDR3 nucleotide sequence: TGTGCCAGCAGCGTAACTCGCCCGAGTGAAGAGCAGTACTTC.

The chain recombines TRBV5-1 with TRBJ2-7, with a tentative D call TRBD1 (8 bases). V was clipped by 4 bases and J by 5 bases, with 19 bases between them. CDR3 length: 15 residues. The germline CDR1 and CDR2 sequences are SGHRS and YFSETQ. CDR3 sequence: CASSEAGQAPNEQYF. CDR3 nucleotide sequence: TGCGCCAGCAGCGAAGCGGGACAGGCGCCCAACGAGCAGTACTTC. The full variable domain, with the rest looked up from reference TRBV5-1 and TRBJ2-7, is KAGVTQTPRYLIKTRGQQVTLSCSPISGHRSVSWYQQTPGQGLQFLFEYFSETQRNKGNFPGRFSGRQFSNSRSEMNVSTLELGDSALYLCASSEAGQAPNEQYFGPGTRLTVT.

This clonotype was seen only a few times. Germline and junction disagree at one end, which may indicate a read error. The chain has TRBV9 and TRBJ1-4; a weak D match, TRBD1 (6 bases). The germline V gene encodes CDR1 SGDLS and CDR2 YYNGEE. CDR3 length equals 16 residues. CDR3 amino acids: CASSVGLRGGDEKLFF. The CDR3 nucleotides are TGTGCCAGCAGCGTAGGATTAAGAGGGGGTGATGAAAAGCTGTTTTTT.

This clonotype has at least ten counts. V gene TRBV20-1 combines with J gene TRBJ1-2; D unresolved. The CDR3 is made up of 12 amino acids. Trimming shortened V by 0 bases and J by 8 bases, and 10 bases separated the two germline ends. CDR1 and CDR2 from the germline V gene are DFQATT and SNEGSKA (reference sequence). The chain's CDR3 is CSARDQDDGYTF. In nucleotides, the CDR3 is TGCAGTGCTAGAGACCAGGATGACGGCTACACCTTC.

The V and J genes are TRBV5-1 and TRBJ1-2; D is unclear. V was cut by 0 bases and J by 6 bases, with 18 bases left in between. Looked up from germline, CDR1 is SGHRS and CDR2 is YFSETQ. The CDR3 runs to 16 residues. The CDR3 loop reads CASSLGDQRLENGYTF. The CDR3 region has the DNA TGCGCCAGCAGCTTGGGAGACCAAAGACTTGAGAATGGCTACACCTTC.

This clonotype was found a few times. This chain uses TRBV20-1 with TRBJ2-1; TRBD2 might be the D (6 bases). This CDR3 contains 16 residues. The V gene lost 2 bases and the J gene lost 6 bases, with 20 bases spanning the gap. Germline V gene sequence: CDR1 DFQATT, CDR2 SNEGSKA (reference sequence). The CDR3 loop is CSARPHDGRRINEQFF. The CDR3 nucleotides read TGCAGTGCTAGACCCCATGACGGGAGAAGAATCAATGAGCAGTTCTTC.

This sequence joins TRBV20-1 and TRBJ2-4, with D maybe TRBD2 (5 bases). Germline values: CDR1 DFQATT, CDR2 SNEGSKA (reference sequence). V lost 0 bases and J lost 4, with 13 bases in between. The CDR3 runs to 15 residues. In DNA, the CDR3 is TGCAGTGCTAGAGAAGGCCGCGGGTGGAAAAACATTCAGTACTTC. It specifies CSAREGRGWKNIQYF.

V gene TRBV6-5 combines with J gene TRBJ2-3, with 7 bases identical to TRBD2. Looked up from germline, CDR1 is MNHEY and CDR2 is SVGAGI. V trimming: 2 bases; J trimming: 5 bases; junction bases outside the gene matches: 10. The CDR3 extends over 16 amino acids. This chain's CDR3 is CASSYGPTSLIDTQYF. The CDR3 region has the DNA TGTGCCAGCAGTTACGGGCCGACTAGCCTCATAGATACGCAGTATTTT.

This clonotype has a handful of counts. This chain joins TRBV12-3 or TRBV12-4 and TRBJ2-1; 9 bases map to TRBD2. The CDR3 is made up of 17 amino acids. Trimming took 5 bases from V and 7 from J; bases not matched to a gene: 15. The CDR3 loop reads CASSPRGAGGRMNEQFF. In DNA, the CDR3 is TGTGCCAGCAGTCCAAGGGGGGCGGGGGGGCGAATGAATGAGCAGTTCTTC.

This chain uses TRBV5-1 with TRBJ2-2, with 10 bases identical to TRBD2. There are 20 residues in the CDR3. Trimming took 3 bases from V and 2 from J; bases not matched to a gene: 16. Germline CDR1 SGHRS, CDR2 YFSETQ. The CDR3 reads CASSSRPRPGTSENTGELFF. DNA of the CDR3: TGCGCCAGCAGCTCGCGCCCCCGGCCCGGGACTAGCGAAAACACCGGGGAGCTGTTTTTT.

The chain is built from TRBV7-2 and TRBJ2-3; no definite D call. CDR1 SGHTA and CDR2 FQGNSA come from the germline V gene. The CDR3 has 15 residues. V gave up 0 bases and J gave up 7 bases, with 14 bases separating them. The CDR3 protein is CTSSLAWAASYTQYF. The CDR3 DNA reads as TGTACCAGCAGCTTAGCATGGGCAGCGTCATATACGCAGTATTTT.

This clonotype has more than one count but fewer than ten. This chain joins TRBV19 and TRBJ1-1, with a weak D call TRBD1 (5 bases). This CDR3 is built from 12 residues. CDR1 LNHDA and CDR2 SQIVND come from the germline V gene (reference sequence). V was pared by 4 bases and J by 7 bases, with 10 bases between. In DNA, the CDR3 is TGTGCCAGTAGTACTACCGGGGGTGAAGCTTTCTTT. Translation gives CASSTTGGEAFF.

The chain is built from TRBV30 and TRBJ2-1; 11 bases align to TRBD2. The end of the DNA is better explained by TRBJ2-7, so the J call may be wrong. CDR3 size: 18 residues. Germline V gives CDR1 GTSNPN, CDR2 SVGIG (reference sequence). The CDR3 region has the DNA TGTGCCTGGAGCGGCCTCGGGACTAGCGGTCATTCCTACAATGAGCAGTACTTC. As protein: CAWSGLGTSGHSYNEQYF.